This T cell receptor beta chain was found in a study of shared clonotypes between healthy human individuals. The overall study: A couple of female and a few male donors aged 18 to 49 were enrolled. Each donor's CD8 memory used one plate, CD8 naive two, each CD4 subset three.

Healthy HIV-negative adults without recent acute infections or vaccinations served as donors. To note about this clone: No antigen is known for it.

This CDR3 has 15 amino acids. V was trimmed by 6 bases and J by 6 bases, leaving 19 bases between them. Germline V gene lookup returns CDR1 SGHVS and CDR2 FNYEAQ. Profiled with immunoSEQ multiplex PCR; TCRdb holds only in-frame clones, not every one. Counted here are more than 850,000 clones, 75% to 85% occurring once; the ten biggest clones make up 0.5% to 0.6%. Overall study findings and caveats: What naive subsets generally showed was a larger estimated richness than memory subsets showed.

Sequencing input: memory CD4+ T cells from PBMCs. The subset: CD45RA-negative fraction. This receptor was taken from a man aged 18 to 35 in good health. Some clones in this sample may be carry-over from other donors' samples. The chain combines TRBV7-6 with TRBJ2-3; D tentatively fits TRBD1 or TRBD2 (5 bases each). In DNA, the CDR3 is TGTGCCAGCAGGTTCTCCGGGGCGATGTACGATACGCAGTATTTT. Protein: CASRFSGAMYDTQYF.